This is a list of T cell receptor beta chains from one sample in a study of blood T cell repertoires in COVID-19. Sequencing used immunoSEQ multiplex PCR; TCRdb keeps in-frame clones, though not all of them. The sample holds around 80,000 clones, around 79% seen once. The specimen was peripheral blood. The receptor source for this set is a man aged 50 to 60 with active or convalescent COVID-19. CDR3s include the opening cysteine and the closing phenylalanine or tryptophan. D genes are given only for firm matches. Where a row states a size, it is once, few, many or the class of an expanded clone; other rows omit it.

TRBV7-2	TRBJ1-2	-	-	TGTGCCAGCAGCCCAGCGAGGTGGTTTCTGCCGTACTATGGCTACACCTTC	CASSPARWFLPYYGYTF
TRBV5-6	TRBJ1-4	TRBD1	-	TGTGCCAGCAGCTTGGGGGGACAGGGGAGGCCGGCTAATGAAAAACTGTTTTTT	CASSLGGQGRPANEKLFF
TRBV5-1	TRBJ2-7	-	-	TGCGCCAGCAGCCAAACGGACGACAGTTCCGAGCAGTACTTC	CASSQTDDSSEQYF
TRBV4-3	TRBJ1-2	-	large	TGCGCCAGCAGCCAATCCAGGGGTCTTCGGAATGGCTACACCTTC	CASSQSRGLRNGYTF
TRBV6-5	TRBJ2-3	-	-	TGTGCCAGCAGTTACCGGGTCAGAGATACGCAGTATTTT	CASSYRVRDTQYF
TRBV7-9	TRBJ1-6	TRBD1	-	TGTGCCAGCAGCTTAGGGGGACAGGGGTATTCACCCCTCCACTTT	CASSLGGQGYSPLHF
TRBV5-4	TRBJ2-5	TRBD2	-	TGTGCCAGCAGCCCGGGGGGGGAGGAGACCCAGTACTTC	CASSPGGEETQYF
TRBV28	TRBJ2-4	-	once	TGTGCCAGCAGTTCACTGACAGTAGCCAAAAACATTCAGTACTTC	CASSSLTVAKNIQYF
TRBV11-2	TRBJ2-7	-	once	TGTGCCAGCAGTAGTGACAGGAAAGCCTACGAGCAGTACTTC	CASSSDRKAYEQYF
TRBV18	TRBJ1-3	-	-	TGTGCCAGCTACTCCATGGGGGGGGACACCTCTGGAAACACCATATATTTT	CASYSMGGDTSGNTIYF
TRBV27	TRBJ1-1	-	-	TGTGCCAGCAGTTTATCCACAGCCGTCGAGACTGAAGCTTTCTTT	CASSLSTAVETEAFF
TRBV5-1	TRBJ1-1	-	-	TGCGCCAGCAGCTTGGCAGGCGGGGAAGCTTTCTTT	CASSLAGGEAFF
TRBV12-5	TRBJ1-5	-	-	TGTGCTAGTGGTTTGGTGTCAGGGCTATATAGCAATCAGCCCCAGCATTTT	CASGLVSGLYSNQPQHF
TRBV5-1	TRBJ2-3	TRBD1	once	TGCGCCAGCAGCCGGGACAGGGTCTCAGATACGCAGTATTTT	CASSRDRVSDTQYF
TRBV24-1	TRBJ2-7	-	-	TGTGCCACCAGCCCTAGGGGGACATGGGCAAACGAGCAGTACTTC	CATSPRGTWANEQYF
TRBV19	TRBJ2-3	TRBD1	-	TGTGCCAGTAGTACGGGACAGGGGTTCACAGATACGCAGTATTTT	CASSTGQGFTDTQYF
TRBV11-1	TRBJ2-5	-	-	TGTGCCAGCAGCACACTAGCAGGGTTCCAAGAGACCCAGTACTTC	CASSTLAGFQETQYF
TRBV6-5	TRBJ2-5	TRBD2	-	TGTGCCAGCAGTTACTCCCTAGCGGGGGGGCAAGAGACCCAGTACTTC	CASSYSLAGGQETQYF
TRBV9	TRBJ2-3	TRBD2	-	TGTGCCAGCAGCGTAGGCCTAGCGGGCGGCACAGATACGCAGTATTTT	CASSVGLAGGTDTQYF
TRBV14	TRBJ2-5	-	-	TGTGCCAGCAGCCAAGATACAGGGTCCCCCGTGACCCAGTACTTC	CASSQDTGSPVTQYF
TRBV19	TRBJ1-5	-	few	TGTGCCAGTAGTCCCCGGGCAGGGGACAATCAGCCCCAGCATTTT	CASSPRAGDNQPQHF
TRBV10-1	TRBJ2-2	-	-	TGCGCCAGCAGGGCCAACGAAGACACCGGGGAGCTGTTTTTT	CASRANEDTGELFF
TRBV19	TRBJ1-5	TRBD1	-	TGTGCCAGTAGTATAGACGACAGGGGGTACGGGTGGCAAAGACAGCCCCAGCATTTT	CASSIDDRGYGWQRQPQHF
TRBV28	TRBJ1-1	-	-	TGTGCCAGCAGTTTCCCAGGGCTCACTGAAGCTTTCTTT	CASSFPGLTEAFF
TRBV6-6	TRBJ1-2	-	-	TGTGCCAGCAGCACACAGGGCTATGGCTACACCTTC	CASSTQGYGYTF
TRBV6-6	TRBJ1-1	-	-	TGTGCCAGCAGTCCCCCTACCGGGTCGAGAACAGGGAGATGGGAAGGGAAGAACACTGAAGCTTTCTTT	CASSPPTGSRTGRWEGKNTEAFF
TRBV14	TRBJ2-7	-	-	TGTGCCAGCAGCCAAGACCCAAGGAGAGCCTACGAGCAGTACTTC	CASSQDPRRAYEQYF
TRBV6-5	TRBJ2-1	TRBD1	-	TGTGCCAGCAGCAAGGGACAGGGAGGCTACAATGAGCAGTTCTTC	CASSKGQGGYNEQFF
TRBV18	TRBJ1-4	TRBD1	-	TGTGCCAGCTCACCAGACAGGGGAAGTGAAAAACTGTTTTTT	CASSPDRGSEKLFF
TRBV6-2/TRBV6-3	TRBJ2-3	TRBD2	-	TGTGCCAGCAGCGGGACTAGCGGGGGGATAGATACGCAGTATTTT	CASSGTSGGIDTQYF
TRBV7-9	TRBJ1-1	-	few	TGTGCCAGCAGCTCGAGCGGGGGAGGTGAAGCTTTCTTT	CASSSSGGGEAFF
TRBV2	TRBJ1-3	-	-	TGTGCCAGCAGTATTTCTCCAGGCTCTGGAAACACCATATATTTT	CASSISPGSGNTIYF
TRBV10-3	TRBJ2-3	TRBD2	-	TGTGCCGGGAGGGGACGGTCCACAGATACGCAGTATTTT	CAGRGRSTDTQYF
TRBV30	TRBJ2-5	-	-	TGTGCCTGGAGGAGGGTAGGGCAAGAGACCCAGTACTTC	CAWRRVGQETQYF
TRBV3-1/TRBV3-2	TRBJ2-1	-	-	TGTGCCAGCGAGTCCTGGGGCCCATCTACTCAGTTCTTC	CASESWGPSTQFF
TRBV2	TRBJ2-5	-	many	TGTGCCAGCAGGAGTGACCAAGAGACCCAGTACTTC	CASRSDQETQYF
TRBV6-5	TRBJ2-2	-	-	TGTGCCAGCAGCCTGGGACTGAACACCGGGGAGCTGTTTTTT	CASSLGLNTGELFF
TRBV4-1	TRBJ1-1	TRBD1	-	TGCGCCAGCAGGCTTCAGGAGGACAGGTACACTGAAGCTTTCTTT	CASRLQEDRYTEAFF
TRBV6-1	TRBJ2-5	TRBD2	few	TGTGCCAGCAGTGGTCCAGCGGGGGGTGGTGGAGAGACCCAGTACTTC	CASSGPAGGGGETQYF
TRBV7-9	TRBJ1-2	-	once	TGTGCCAGCAGCGAAGACAGGCGGGGCTACACCTTC	CASSEDRRGYTF
TRBV6-5	TRBJ1-2	-	-	TGTGCCAGCACCCAGGTGGCGCAGGGACTCTATGGCTACACCTTC	CASTQVAQGLYGYTF
TRBV6-5	TRBJ2-1	-	-	TGTGCCAGCAGAGGGGGTGGCTCCTACAATGAGCAGTTCTTC	CASRGGGSYNEQFF
TRBV7-2	TRBJ2-3	TRBD2	-	TGTGCCAGCAGCTTTAGGACTAGCGGGGTTGCCACAGATACGCAGTATTTT	CASSFRTSGVATDTQYF
TRBV5-4	TRBJ1-6	TRBD1	-	TGTGCCAGCGGGAGACAGGGGGATTCACCCCTCCACTTT	CASGRQGDSPLHF
TRBV29-1	TRBJ1-2	-	-	TGCAGCGTTGGGGAGGTCAGCTATGGCTACACCTTC	CSVGEVSYGYTF
TRBV7-2	TRBJ1-2	TRBD1	-	TGTGCCAGCAGCTTAGCTCCCGGCAGGGGGGCGAGGGGCTACACCTTC	CASSLAPGRGARGYTF
TRBV6-5	TRBJ2-1	TRBD2	-	TGTGCCAGCAGTCTGACTAGCGGGGGGTCGCCGTTCTTC	CASSLTSGGSPFF
TRBV19	TRBJ1-4	-	once	TGTGCCAGTAGTATTAACCAGGGGCTCGAAAAACTGTTTTTT	CASSINQGLEKLFF
TRBV30	TRBJ1-6	TRBD1	few	TGTGCCTGGAGTTCTCCGACAGGGGGAAATTCACCCCTCCACTTT	CAWSSPTGGNSPLHF
TRBV10-3	TRBJ1-5	TRBD1	-	TGTGCCATCAGTGAACAGGGGGTTGGGCAGCCCCAGCATTTT	CAISEQGVGQPQHF
TRBV11-2	TRBJ1-1	-	-	TGTGCCAGCAGCTTAGCGGGGGGGCGCAGAACTGAAGCTTTCTTT	CASSLAGGRRTEAFF
TRBV9	TRBJ1-2	-	-	TGTGCCAGCAGCACCGGGGGGGCGGGAGGCTACACCTTC	CASSTGGAGGYTF
TRBV5-1	TRBJ2-5	-	once	TGCGCCAGCAGCCACGCGCAAGAGACCCAGTACTTC	CASSHAQETQYF
TRBV2	TRBJ2-7	TRBD1	-	TGTGCCAGCAGTTCTGGACAGGGGATGAGGGAGCAGTACTTC	CASSSGQGMREQYF
TRBV5-1	TRBJ2-5	TRBD1	-	TGCGCCAGCAGCTTACCGGACAGGGATGTGACCCAGTACTTC	CASSLPDRDVTQYF